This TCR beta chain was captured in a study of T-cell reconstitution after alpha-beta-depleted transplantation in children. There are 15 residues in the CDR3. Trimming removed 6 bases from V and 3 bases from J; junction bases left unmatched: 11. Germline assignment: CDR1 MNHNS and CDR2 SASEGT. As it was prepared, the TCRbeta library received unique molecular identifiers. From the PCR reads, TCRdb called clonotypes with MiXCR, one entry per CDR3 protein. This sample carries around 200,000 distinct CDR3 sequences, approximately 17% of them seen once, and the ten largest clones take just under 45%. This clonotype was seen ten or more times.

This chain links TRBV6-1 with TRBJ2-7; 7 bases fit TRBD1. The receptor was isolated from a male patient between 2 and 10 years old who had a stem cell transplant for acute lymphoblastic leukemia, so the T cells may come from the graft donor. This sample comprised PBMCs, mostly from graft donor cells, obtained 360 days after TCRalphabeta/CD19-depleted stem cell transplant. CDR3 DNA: TGTGCCAGCAGGAGGGGGAGACAGGGCCTCTACGAGCAGTACTTC. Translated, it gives CASRRGRQGLYEQYF.